This T cell receptor beta chain was identified during a study of early T cells in non-severe SARS-CoV-2 infection. Overall study: Chains stayed unpaired after sequencing of bulk RNA from unsorted whole blood. Study-level points and caveats: VDJdb-based annotation leaned toward anti-spike CD8 responses and missed private and CD4 specificities.

This CDR3 comprises 12 residues. Trimming took 7 bases from V and 0 from J, leaving 1 base between them. This clonotype appeared many times. The antigen is undetermined. From the 5' RACE reads, TCRdb called clonotypes with MiXCR, one entry per CDR3 protein. The repertoire has 90,000 or so distinct CDR3 sequences, 15% of them found once; the top ten carry less than 6%. This TCR derives from an adult who was a healthcare worker with PCR-confirmed SARS-CoV-2 infection or an uninfected control (not recorded which). The sequenced sample was whole blood. The chain employs TRBV12-3 or TRBV12-4 and TRBJ1-6, with D unresolved. CDR3 nucleotide sequence: TGTGCCAGCACCTCCTATAATTCACCCCTCCACTTT. Translation gives CASTSYNSPLHF.